The T cell receptor beta chain described here comes from a study of blood T cells in healthy people across ages. Findings and caveats of the study: What prevented conclusive comparison of naive and antigen-experienced cells was that PBMCs were unsorted.

In the case of this clonotype: Its antigen is currently unknown.

Healthy Russian Caucasian donors spanned ages roughly 6 to 90 years. The use of a sample-barcoded 5' primer and a J-beta primer mix characterized a second PCR of roughly 7 to 12 cycles. Each cDNA molecule received a tag from a template-switch adaptor that had 12 random nucleotides. Each CDR3 protein is one row after TCRdb ran MiXCR on the 5' RACE reads. The sample lists roughly 570,000 distinct CDR3 sequences, approximately 30% occurring once. Sample: blood. The receptor was derived from a woman aged 70 to 79 in good health.

The CDR3 spells CASSAQKLSYNEQFF. The CDR3 DNA follows: TGTGCCAGCAGCGCACAGAAGCTTTCCTACAATGAGCAGTTCTTC. This sequence joins TRBV11-3 and TRBJ2-1; D is ambiguous. Per germline, CDR1 SGHNT and CDR2 YENEEA. The V end was cut by 5 bases, the J end by 1 base, with 12 bases between. CDR3 length: 15 residues. Looking up the rest from reference TRBV11-3 and TRBJ2-1 gives the full variable domain: EAGVVQSPRYKIIEKKQPVAFWCNPISGHNTLYWYLQNLGQGPELLIRYENEEAVDDSQLPKDRFSAERLKGVDSTLKIQPAELGDSAVYLCASSAQKLSYNEQFFGPGTRLTVL.